This TCR beta chain was documented in a study of shared T cell receptors in the human thymus. Trimming removed 0 bases from V and 4 bases from J, with 26 bases in between. There are 20 residues in the CDR3. The germline V gene has CDR1 SGHDN and CDR2 FVKESK. Assay used: immunoSEQ multiplex PCR; TCRdb lists only in-frame clones, some missing. The sample has 550,000 to 800,000 clones; 80% to 90% are singletons. The same data also contributed to another study, on human thymus T cells.

This clonotype was sampled from a girl in the first two years of life with a congenital heart defect. The sample taken for sequencing was thymocytes. This sequence joins TRBV14 and TRBJ2-3, with D possibly being TRBD2 (7 bases). CDR3 region: CASSQEWGVWRGPPSDTQYF. The CDR3 nucleotides read TGTGCCAGCAGCCAAGAATGGGGAGTCTGGCGGGGGCCTCCCTCAGATACGCAGTATTTT.